This TCR beta chain comes out of a study of T cell responses to AZD1222 COVID-19 vaccine. Only in-frame clones appear in the TCRdb table, and some are missing; sequencing was by immunoSEQ multiplex PCR. The repertoire includes 110,000 to 150,000 clones, about 92% of them detected once, and approximately 3.5% sits in the top ten. The germline V gene has CDR1 MDHEN and CDR2 SYDVKM. Trimming cost V 2 bases and J 6 bases, with 13 bases left between them. This CDR3 has 14 residues. This clone occurred once. The chain joins TRBV28 to TRBJ1-1; TRBD1 might be the D (6 bases). The receptor's source is an adult who received the AZD1222 COVID-19 vaccine. The sample was peripheral blood, taken 28 days after the second AZD1222 dose. The CDR3 is CASSLSQGRAEAFF. The CDR3 nucleotides are TGTGCCAGCAGTTTAAGTCAGGGGCGCGCTGAAGCTTTCTTT.